The rows below give T cell receptor beta chains drawn from one sample of a study of shared clonotypes between healthy human individuals. Libraries were prepared by immunoSEQ multiplex PCR; TCRdb keeps only in-frame clonotypes and omits some of them. The sample lists about 2 million clones, just under 95% occurring once. The sequenced material came from naive CD8+ T cells sorted from blood. The receptors stem from a man younger than 35 in good health. CDR3s include the opening cysteine and the closing phenylalanine or tryptophan. Each record gives: V gene, D gene, J gene, clone size, CDR3 DNA, CDR3 protein. A D gene is named only where the DNA matches it firmly. Only part of the rows carry a size: once, few, many, or a class if the clone is expanded.

V: TRBV4-1; D: .; J: TRBJ2-5; size: .; DNA: TGCGCCAGCAGCCAAGAATCGGGGATAGAGACCCAGTACTTC; CDR3: CASSQESGIETQYF
V: TRBV4-3; D: .; J: TRBJ2-1; size: .; DNA: TGCGCCAGCAGCCAAGATTGGACTGGATCGTCCTACAATGAGCAGTTCTTC; CDR3: CASSQDWTGSSYNEQFF
V: TRBV5-4; D: .; J: TRBJ1-3; size: .; DNA: TGTGCCAGCAGCTTGGGCCAGTCTCAGATGCCGTCTGGAAACACCATATATTTT; CDR3: CASSLGQSQMPSGNTIYF
V: TRBV7-8; D: .; J: TRBJ2-1; size: .; DNA: TGTGCCAGCAGCTTAGTAAGGGGAGACAGCTACAATGAGCAGTTCTTC; CDR3: CASSLVRGDSYNEQFF
V: TRBV2; D: .; J: TRBJ1-1; size: few; DNA: TGTGCCAGCAGTGATGGGGTTGGGACTGAAGCTTTCTTT; CDR3: CASSDGVGTEAFF
V: TRBV30; D: TRBD2; J: TRBJ2-7; size: .; DNA: TGTGCCTGGAGTGTACGGGAGGGGACAATCTACGAGCAGTACTTC; CDR3: CAWSVREGTIYEQYF
V: TRBV7-9; D: .; J: TRBJ2-3; size: .; DNA: TGTGCCAGCAGCTTAAGTGGTTTCGGGGGTTTT; CDR3: CASSLSGFGGF
V: TRBV7-7; D: .; J: TRBJ1-1; size: .; DNA: TGTGCTAGCAGCTTCGGACAGCCGAACACTGAAGCTTTCTTT; CDR3: CASSFGQPNTEAFF
V: TRBV14; D: .; J: TRBJ2-5; size: .; DNA: TGTGCCAGCAGCCAAGCTCTCGGCGACGGTTGGTGGCAAGAGACCCAGTACTTC; CDR3: CASSQALGDGWWQETQYF
V: TRBV4-1; D: .; J: TRBJ1-5; size: .; DNA: TGCGCCAGCAGTTATCAGGGTAGCAATCAGCCCCAGCATTTT; CDR3: CASSYQGSNQPQHF
V: TRBV2; D: .; J: TRBJ1-5; size: .; DNA: TGTGCCAGCAGTGAAGGGGATCAGCCCCAGCATTTT; CDR3: CASSEGDQPQHF
V: TRBV27; D: .; J: TRBJ1-2; size: .; DNA: TGTGCCAGCAGTCCCTACTCGGGGGGGCCTAACTATGGCTACACCTTC; CDR3: CASSPYSGGPNYGYTF
V: TRBV5-6; D: .; J: TRBJ2-5; size: .; DNA: TGTGCCAGCAGCTTAGGGGATAGCATTGAGACCCAGTACTTC; CDR3: CASSLGDSIETQYF
V: TRBV27; D: TRBD2; J: TRBJ2-5; size: .; DNA: TGTGCCAGCAGTTCCGCCGCGGGGGAGTTTCAAGAGACCCAGTACTTC; CDR3: CASSSAAGEFQETQYF
V: TRBV7-2; D: .; J: TRBJ1-1; size: .; DNA: TGTGCCAGCAGCTTAGGAGTGAGTCCAGGGACTGAAGCTTTCTTT; CDR3: CASSLGVSPGTEAFF
V: TRBV6-5; D: .; J: TRBJ1-5; size: .; DNA: TGTGCCAGCAGTTACTCTATTTATCAGCCCCAGCATTTT; CDR3: CASSYSIYQPQHF